This TCR beta chain appears in the sequencing data of a study of CD8 T cells in Susac syndrome. The study sequenced TCR beta in blood CD8+ and CD4+ T cells. Healthy donors acted as controls, with matching for age and sex. In contrast to the negatively isolated CD8+ and CD4+ T cells, TEMRA cells were FACS-enriched. This CDR3 is built from 14 residues. V lost 3 bases and J lost 4; bases outside the gene matches: 4. Looked up from germline, CDR1 is MDHEN and CDR2 is SYDVKM. With random hexamers, reverse transcription was performed on roughly 0.5 to 1 ug of RNA. Amplification of TCR beta CDR3 by immunoSEQ multiplex PCR spanned 54 Vbeta and 13 Jbeta. TCRdb processed the immunoSEQ multiplex PCR reads anew with MiXCR; each CDR3 protein has one entry. The table has approximately 110,000 distinct CDR3 sequences, approximately 96% seen once.

The origin of this receptor is a human donor in good health. Sequences were obtained from CD4+ T cells from PBMCs. The V and J genes are TRBV28 and TRBJ1-2; 8 nucleotides line up with TRBD1. As DNA, the CDR3 is TGTGCCAGCAGTTTGGTCCAGGGGGCCTATGGCTACACCTTC. Its protein is CASSLVQGAYGYTF.